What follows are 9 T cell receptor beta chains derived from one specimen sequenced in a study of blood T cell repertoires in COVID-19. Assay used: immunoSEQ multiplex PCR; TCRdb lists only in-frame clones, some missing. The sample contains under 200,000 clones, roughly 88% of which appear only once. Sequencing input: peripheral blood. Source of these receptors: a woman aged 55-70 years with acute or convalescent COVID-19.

The chain's CDR3 is CASRLGQNGYNEQFF. In DNA, the CDR3 is TGCGCCAGCAGGCTCGGACAAAATGGGTACAATGAGCAGTTCTTC. The chain is built from TRBV5-1 and TRBJ2-1; the D gene is possibly TRBD1 (5 bases). This CDR3 spans 15 amino acids. Between the trimmed V and J ends, which lost 5 bases and 4 bases, there was a span of 16 bases. Germline lookup yields CDR1 SGHRS and CDR2 YFSETQ. Using reference TRBV5-1 and TRBJ2-1 for the parts outside the CDR3, the full variable domain is KAGVTQTPRYLIKTRGQQVTLSCSPISGHRSVSWYQQTPGQGLQFLFEYFSETQRNKGNFPGRFSGRQFSNSRSEMNVSTLELGDSALYLCASRLGQNGYNEQFFGPGTRLTVL.

The CDR3 region is CAWSLISSYNSPLHF. The CDR3 bases are TGTGCCTGGAGCTTGATTAGCTCCTATAATTCACCCCTCCACTTT. The chain employs TRBV30 and TRBJ1-6, with D unclear. CDR3 length: 15 residues. Per the germline V gene, CDR1 is GTSNPN and CDR2 is SVGIG (reference sequence). With 3 bases removed from V and 0 bases from J, the gap between germline ends came to 9 bases.

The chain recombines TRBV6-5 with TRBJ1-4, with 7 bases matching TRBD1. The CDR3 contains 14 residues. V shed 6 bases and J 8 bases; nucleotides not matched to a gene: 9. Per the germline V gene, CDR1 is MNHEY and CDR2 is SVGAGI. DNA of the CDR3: TGTGCCAGCAGACGACAGGGAGATAGAGAAAAACTGTTTTTT. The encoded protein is CASRRQGDREKLFF.

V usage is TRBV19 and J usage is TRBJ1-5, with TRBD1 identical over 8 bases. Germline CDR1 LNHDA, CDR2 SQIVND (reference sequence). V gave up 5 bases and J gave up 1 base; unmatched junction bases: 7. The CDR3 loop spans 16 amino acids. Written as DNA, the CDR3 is TGTGCCAGTAGTTCCCGACAGGGGAGAAGCAATCAGCCCCAGCATTTT. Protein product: CASSSRQGRSNQPQHF.

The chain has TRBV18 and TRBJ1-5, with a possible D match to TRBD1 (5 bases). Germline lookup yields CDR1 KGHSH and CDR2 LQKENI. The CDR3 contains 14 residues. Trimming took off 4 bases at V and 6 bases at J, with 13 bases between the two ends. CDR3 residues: CASSQADSAQPQHF. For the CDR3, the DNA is TGTGCCAGCTCACAGGCAGACAGCGCTCAGCCCCAGCATTTT.

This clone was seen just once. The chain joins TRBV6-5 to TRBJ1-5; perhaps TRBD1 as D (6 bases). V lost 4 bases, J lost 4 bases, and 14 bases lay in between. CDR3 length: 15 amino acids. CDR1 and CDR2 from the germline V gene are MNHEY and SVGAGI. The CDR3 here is CASSSRTTGNQPQHF. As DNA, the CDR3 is TGTGCCAGCAGTTCAAGAACTACAGGGAATCAGCCCCAGCATTTT.

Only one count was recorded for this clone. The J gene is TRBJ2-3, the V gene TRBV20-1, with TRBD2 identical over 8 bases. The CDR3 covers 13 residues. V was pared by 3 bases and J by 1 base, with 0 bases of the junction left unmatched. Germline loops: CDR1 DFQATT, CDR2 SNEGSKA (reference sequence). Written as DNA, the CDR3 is TGCAGTGCTAGTAGCGGGGGCACAGATACGCAGTATTTT. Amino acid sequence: CSASSGGTDTQYF.

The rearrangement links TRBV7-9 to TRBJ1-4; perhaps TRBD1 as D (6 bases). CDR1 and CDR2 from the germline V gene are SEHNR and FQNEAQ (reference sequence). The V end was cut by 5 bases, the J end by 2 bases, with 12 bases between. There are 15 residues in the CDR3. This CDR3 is CASSPQGLTNEKLFF. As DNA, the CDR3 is TGTGCCAGCAGCCCACAGGGCTTGACTAATGAAAAACTGTTTTTT.

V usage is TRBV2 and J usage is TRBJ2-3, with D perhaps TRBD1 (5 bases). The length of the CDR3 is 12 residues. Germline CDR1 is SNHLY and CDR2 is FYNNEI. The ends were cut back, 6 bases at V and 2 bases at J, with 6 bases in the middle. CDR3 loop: CASRDNTDTQYF. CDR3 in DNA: TGTGCCAGCAGGGACAACACAGATACGCAGTATTTT.